What follows are 15 T cell receptor beta chains derived from one specimen sequenced in a study of T cell repertoires in cytomegalovirus infection. No antigens are known for them. TCRdb called the reads again in MiXCR, with one record for every CDR3 protein. Of nearly 700,000 distinct CDR3 sequences listed, roughly 36% are singletons. Sequencing used cultured PBMCs, obtained from culture after CMV antigen stimulation. Receptors originate from a human donor in good health (CMV status not recorded). Some clones in this sample may be carry-over from other donors' samples.

This rearrangement joins TRBV10-3 to TRBJ2-1; 14 bases fit TRBD2. CDR3 size: 18 residues. Losses at the gene ends were 6 bases for V and 2 bases for J; bases not matched to a gene: 9. From germline, CDR1 is ENHRY and CDR2 SYGVKD. CDR3 in amino acids: CAISETSGRVVTYNEQFF. CDR3 bases: TGTGCCATCAGCGAGACTAGCGGGAGGGTTGTGACCTACAATGAGCAGTTCTTC.

V is TRBV6-2 or TRBV6-3 and J is TRBJ2-1; D is perhaps TRBD1 (5 bases). Germline CDR1 MNHEY, CDR2 SVGEGT. Trimming removed 5 bases at V and 5 bases at J, with 13 bases between. CDR3 length equals 14 residues. Written as DNA, the CDR3 is TGTGCCAGCAGTCGACGGAGCAGGGACAATGAGCAGTTCTTC. This gives the protein CASSRRSRDNEQFF.

This clonotype was recorded many times. The chain carries TRBV7-6 and TRBJ1-1; 9 bases match TRBD1. Trimming at V came to 4 bases and at J to 4 bases, leaving 7 bases not matched to a gene. The CDR3 is 15 amino acids. Looked up from germline, CDR1 is SGHVS and CDR2 is FNYEAQ. The CDR3 loop reads CASSWGQGLSTEAFF. For the CDR3, the DNA is TGTGCCAGCAGCTGGGGACAGGGTTTGAGCACTGAAGCTTTCTTT.

The sample holds many counts of this clonotype. The rearrangement joins TRBV7-6 to TRBJ2-3; D uncertain. The CDR3 totals 13 residues. Trimming removed 5 bases at V and 2 bases at J, with 8 bases between. Germline V gives CDR1 SGHVS, CDR2 FNYEAQ. DNA for the CDR3: TGTGCCAGCAGCCCGCCGTTCACAGATACGCAGTATTTT. This gives the protein CASSPPFTDTQYF.

This clonotype has a handful of counts. The chain joins TRBV5-1 to TRBJ2-3, with D possibly TRBD2 on 6 matching bases. The length of the CDR3 is 15 residues. V dropped 3 bases and J dropped 5 bases, with 16 bases sitting between them. Germline CDR1 SGHRS, CDR2 YFSETQ. The CDR3 sequence: CASSSGRLALDTQYF. The CDR3 nucleotides read TGCGCCAGCAGCTCTGGGAGGCTAGCGCTAGATACGCAGTATTTT. Full variable domain (outside the CDR3, taken from reference TRBV5-1 and TRBJ2-3): KAGVTQTPRYLIKTRGQQVTLSCSPISGHRSVSWYQQTPGQGLQFLFEYFSETQRNKGNFPGRFSGRQFSNSRSEMNVSTLELGDSALYLCASSSGRLALDTQYFGPGTRLTVL.

V gene TRBV12-3 or TRBV12-4 combines with J gene TRBJ1-3; 7 nucleotides line up with TRBD1. The CDR3 covers 15 residues. V was clipped by 4 bases and J by 0 bases; unmatched bases: 3. As DNA, the CDR3 is TGTGCCAGCAGTTCCGGGACAGACTCTGGAAACACCATATATTTT. The encoded protein is CASSSGTDSGNTIYF.

This clonotype showed up just a few times. This chain connects TRBV18 to TRBJ2-3, with D uncertain. CDR1 is KGHSH and CDR2 is LQKENI in the germline V gene. Between the trimmed V and J ends, which lost 5 bases and 4 bases, there was a span of 10 bases. The CDR3 contains 13 residues. CDR3 DNA sequence: TGTGCCAGCTCAGAAAGGGCCGCAGATACGCAGTATTTT. Its protein is CASSERAADTQYF.

This clonotype was picked up many times. The CDR3 is CASTPRNRAEKTQYF. For the CDR3, the DNA is TGTGCCAGCACCCCTAGGAACAGGGCCGAGAAGACCCAGTACTTC. This chain links TRBV7-2 with TRBJ2-5, with D possibly matching TRBD1 (6 bases). This CDR3 comprises 15 residues. The germline V gene encodes CDR1 SGHTA and CDR2 FQGNSA. Trimming stripped 7 bases from V and 6 bases from J, with 21 bases between.

The V call is TRBV7-2, the J call TRBJ2-3; the D gene is possibly TRBD1 (6 bases). Germline V gives CDR1 SGHTA, CDR2 FQGNSA. This CDR3 comprises 14 residues. The V end lost 4 bases, the J end lost 2 bases, and 10 bases lay between the germline ends. The CDR3 protein is CASSYRDITDTQYF. The DNA for the CDR3 is TGTGCCAGCAGCTACCGGGACATCACAGATACGCAGTATTTT.

The chain is built from TRBV27 and TRBJ1-5, with a tentative D call TRBD1 (6 bases). CDR1 and CDR2 from the germline V gene are MNHEY and SMNVEV (reference sequence). V lost 6 bases and J 4 bases, leaving 16 bases between the germline ends. There are 15 residues in the CDR3. The CDR3 DNA is TGTGCCAGCAGCGTACATCTAGGGGGGAATCAGCCCCAGCATTTT. As protein: CASSVHLGGNQPQHF.

The chain employs TRBV28 and TRBJ1-5; weak D call: TRBD1 (6 bases). The germline V gene has CDR1 MDHEN and CDR2 SYDVKM. V shed 6 bases and J shed 4 bases, with 16 bases lying between them. The CDR3 totals 15 residues. The chain's CDR3 is CASSSDRYLNQPQHF. The CDR3 DNA sequence: TGTGCCAGCAGCTCCGACAGGTATCTAAATCAGCCCCAGCATTTT.

The chain couples TRBV7-2 to TRBJ2-7, with D possibly TRBD2 on 7 matching bases. The CDR3 covers 17 residues. The V end lost 4 bases, the J end lost 6 bases, and 25 bases lay between the germline ends. CDR1 SGHTA and CDR2 FQGNSA come from the germline V gene. CDR3 nucleotides: TGTGCCAGCAGCTGGGCGTCGGGATTCGCGGGGGCCCTCGAGCAGTACTTC. Translating it yields CASSWASGFAGALEQYF.

The chain links TRBV12-3 or TRBV12-4 to TRBJ2-7, with TRBD1 matching 9 bases. The CDR3 has 16 amino acids. The V and J ends lost 2 bases and 3 bases, in that order; junction bases with no gene match: 8. CDR3 DNA: TGTGCCAGCAGTTTAACACAGGGGGCAATGGGCTACGAGCAGTACTTC. It is translated as CASSLTQGAMGYEQYF.

This rearrangement joins TRBV20-1 to TRBJ2-7, with 7 positions matching TRBD2. Germline assignment: CDR1 DFQATT and CDR2 SNEGSKA (reference sequence). J lost 0 bases, V lost 0 bases, and 5 bases had no gene match. This CDR3 contains 15 residues. The CDR3 reads CSAREYPGGSYEQYF. The CDR3 bases are TGCAGTGCTAGAGAGTATCCGGGGGGCTCCTACGAGCAGTACTTC.

The rearrangement uses TRBV5-1 and TRBJ1-1, with 11 positions matching TRBD1. The germline V gene has CDR1 SGHRS and CDR2 YFSETQ. This CDR3 has 15 residues. V lost 6 bases, J lost 2 bases, and 6 bases stayed unmatched. In DNA, the CDR3 is TGCGCCAGCACCCCCGGGACAGGGGGTAACACTGAAGCTTTCTTT. Translation: CASTPGTGGNTEAFF.